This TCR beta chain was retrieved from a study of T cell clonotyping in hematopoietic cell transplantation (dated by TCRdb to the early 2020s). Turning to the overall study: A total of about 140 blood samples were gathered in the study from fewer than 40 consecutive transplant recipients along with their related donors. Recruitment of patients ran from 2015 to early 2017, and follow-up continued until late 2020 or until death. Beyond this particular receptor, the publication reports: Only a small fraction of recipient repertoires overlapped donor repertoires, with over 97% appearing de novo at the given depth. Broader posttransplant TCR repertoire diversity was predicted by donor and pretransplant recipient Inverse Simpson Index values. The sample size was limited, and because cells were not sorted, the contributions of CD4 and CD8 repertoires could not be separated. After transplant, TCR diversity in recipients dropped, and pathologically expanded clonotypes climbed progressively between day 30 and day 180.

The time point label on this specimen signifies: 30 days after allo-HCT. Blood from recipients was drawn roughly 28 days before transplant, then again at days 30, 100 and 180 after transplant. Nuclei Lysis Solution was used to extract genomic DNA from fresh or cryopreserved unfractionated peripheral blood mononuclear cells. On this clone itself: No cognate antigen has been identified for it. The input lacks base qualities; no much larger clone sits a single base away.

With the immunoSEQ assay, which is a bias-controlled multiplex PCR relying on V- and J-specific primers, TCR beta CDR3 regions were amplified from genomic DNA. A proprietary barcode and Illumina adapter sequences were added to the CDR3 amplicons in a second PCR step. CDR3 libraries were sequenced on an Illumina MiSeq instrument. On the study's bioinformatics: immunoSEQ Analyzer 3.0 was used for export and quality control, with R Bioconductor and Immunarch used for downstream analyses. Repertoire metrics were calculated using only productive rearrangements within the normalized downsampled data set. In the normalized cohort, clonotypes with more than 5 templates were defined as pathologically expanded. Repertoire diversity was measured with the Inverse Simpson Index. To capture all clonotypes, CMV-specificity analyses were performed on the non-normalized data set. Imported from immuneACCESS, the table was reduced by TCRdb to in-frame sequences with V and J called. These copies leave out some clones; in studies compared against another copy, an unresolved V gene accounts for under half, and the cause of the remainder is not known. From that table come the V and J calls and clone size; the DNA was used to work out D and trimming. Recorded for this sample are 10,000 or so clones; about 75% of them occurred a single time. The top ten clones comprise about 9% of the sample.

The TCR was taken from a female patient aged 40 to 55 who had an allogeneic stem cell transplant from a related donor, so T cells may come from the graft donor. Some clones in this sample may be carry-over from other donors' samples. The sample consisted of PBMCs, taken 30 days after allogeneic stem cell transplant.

The nucleotide sequence reads as follows: TGTGCCAGCAGCGACCGGAACAGGGACGAGCAGTACTTC. It encodes CASSDRNRDEQYF. The chain employs TRBV5-8 and TRBJ2-7; D gene: possibly TRBD1, on 6 matching bases. Counted from cysteine to phenylalanine, this CDR3 has 13 amino acids. Solely the CDR3 DNA is kept, with 39 bases framed from the first base. According to the germline V gene, CDR1 reads SGHTS and CDR2 reads YDEGEE. V sheds 4 bases and J sheds 5 bases, leaving 13 bases between their ends.